This entry lists 16 T cell receptor beta chains sequenced from one sample in a study of T-cell memory formation after mild COVID-19. TCRdb reanalysed the 5' RACE reads using MiXCR and keeps one entry per CDR3 protein. This sample yields 150,000 or so distinct CDR3 sequences, of which under 14% are seen a single time; 3.8% belongs to the top ten. The specimen was PBMCs or a T cell subset sorted from them (not recorded which). These receptors all come from a man between 18 and 35 years old who had mild COVID-19 (a few samples of this study predate the infection). Cell type and time point are not known.

The gene calls are TRBV5-1 and TRBJ1-5, with a weak D call TRBD1 (6 bases). V shed 7 bases and J shed 3 bases, with 17 bases lying between them. The CDR3 is made up of 15 amino acids. Germline CDR1 is SGHRS and CDR2 is YFSETQ. CDR3 protein: CASGGPVAANQPQHF. The CDR3 nucleotides read TGCGCCAGCGGGGGCCCGGTGGCCGCCAATCAGCCCCAGCATTTT.

This clonotype appeared a few times. The V call is TRBV5-6, the J call TRBJ1-5; TRBD1 agrees at 9 bases. After removal of 0 bases from V and 4 bases from J, the junction contained 2 bases not matched to a gene. CDR1 and CDR2 (germline): SGHDT, YYEEEE. The CDR3 runs to 15 residues. The CDR3 region is CASSLAGTGNQPQHF. The DNA for the CDR3 is TGTGCCAGCAGCTTGGCGGGGACAGGGAATCAGCCCCAGCATTTT.

In its sample, this clonotype was seen a few times. The chain joins TRBV11-2 to TRBJ1-2; tentative D call: TRBD1 (6 bases). This CDR3 region has 15 residues. Trimming took off 0 bases at V and 4 bases at J, with 12 bases between the two ends. CDR1 and CDR2 from the germline V gene are SGHAT and FQNNGV. CDR3 sequence: CASSLDSGAAYGYTF. DNA of the CDR3: TGTGCCAGCAGCTTAGATTCAGGGGCGGCCTATGGCTACACCTTC.

In this sample, this clonotype turned up a few times. CDR3 in DNA: TGTGCCAGTAGTATAAAGAATAGCAATCAGCCCCAGCATTTT. Its protein is CASSIKNSNQPQHF. The chain employs TRBV19 and TRBJ1-5; D gene ambiguous. The ends were cut back, 2 bases at V and 0 bases at J, with 5 bases in the middle. The germline V gene has CDR1 LNHDA and CDR2 SQIVND (reference sequence). This CDR3 has 14 residues.

This clonotype has a handful of counts. The chain links TRBV19 to TRBJ2-3; D might be TRBD2 (5 bases). The CDR3 spans 13 residues. Between the trimmed V and J ends, which lost 1 base and 5 bases, there was a span of 7 bases. Germline values: CDR1 LNHDA, CDR2 SQIVND (reference sequence). As DNA, the CDR3 is TGTGCCAGTAGTATAGCTAGCCGAGATACGCAGTATTTT. Translated, it gives CASSIASRDTQYF.

This clonotype was seen only a few times. The V gene is TRBV6-5, the J gene TRBJ2-2, with TRBD1 identical over 9 bases. Trimming cost V 6 bases and J 4 bases; bases outside gene matches: 9. The CDR3 spans 16 residues. Germline V gene data show CDR1 as MNHEY and CDR2 as SVGAGI. CDR3 sequence: CASSRTGTGFTGELFF. Written as DNA, the CDR3 is TGTGCCAGCAGCCGTACCGGGACAGGGTTCACCGGGGAGCTGTTTTTT.

The genes are TRBV12-3 or TRBV12-4 and TRBJ2-7; D gene uncertain. Trimming cost V 6 bases and J 5 bases, with 17 bases left between them. The CDR3 covers 14 residues. The CDR3 here is CASSRGPLNHEQYF. CDR3 DNA: TGTGCCAGCAGCCGAGGACCTTTAAACCACGAGCAGTACTTC.

CDR3 loop: CASQDRGDSPLHF. The CDR3 region has the DNA TGCGCCAGCCAAGACAGGGGAGATTCACCCCTCCACTTT. This chain connects TRBV4-3 to TRBJ1-6; TRBD1 matches 8 bases. The V segment lost 8 bases and the J segment 8 bases; nucleotides outside the gene matches: 5. This CDR3 comprises 13 residues. The germline gives CDR1 LGHNA, CDR2 YSLEER.

The gene calls are TRBV2 and TRBJ2-2; D is ambiguous. V gave up 7 bases and J gave up 8 bases, with 14 bases separating them. This CDR3 region has 13 residues. Germline CDR1 is SNHLY and CDR2 is FYNNEI. CDR3 DNA: TGTGCCAGCATATTTGCTACAGAAGGGGAGCTGTTTTTT. This codes for CASIFATEGELFF. Looking up the rest from reference TRBV2 and TRBJ2-2 gives the full variable domain: EPEVTQTPSHQVTQMGQEVILRCVPISNHLYFYWYRQILGQKVEFLVSFYNNEISEKSEIFDDQFSVERPDGSNFTLKIRSTKLEDSAMYFCASIFATEGELFFGEGSRLTVL.

The V gene is TRBV12-3 or TRBV12-4, the J gene TRBJ1-2, with D possibly matching TRBD1 (5 bases). V gave up 2 bases and J gave up 1 base, with 11 bases separating them. The CDR3 covers 15 residues. CDR3 in amino acids: CASSLMMGLNYGYTF. The CDR3 DNA reads as TGTGCCAGCAGTTTAATGATGGGACTTAACTATGGCTACACCTTC.

This clonotype appeared a few times. The rearrangement links TRBV6-2 or TRBV6-3 to TRBJ1-6; weak D call: TRBD1 (6 bases). V lost 7 bases, J lost 0 bases, and 19 bases lay in between. This CDR3 has 18 residues. Germline CDR1 is MNHEY and CDR2 is SVGEGT. The CDR3 region is CASKRPGAASSYNSPLHF. DNA of the CDR3: TGTGCCAGCAAGAGGCCAGGGGCAGCGAGCTCCTATAATTCACCCCTCCACTTT.

In its sample, this clonotype was seen a few times. V is TRBV6-2 or TRBV6-3 and J is TRBJ2-5; tentatively, D is TRBD1 (5 bases). The CDR3 is 14 residues long. V dropped 0 bases and J dropped 7 bases, with 12 bases sitting between them. Per the germline V gene, CDR1 is MNHEY and CDR2 is SVGEGT. The CDR3 bases are TGTGCCAGCAGTTACTCCCAGGGCAGGGTGACCCAGTACTTC. Amino acid sequence: CASSYSQGRVTQYF.

The V and J genes are TRBV20-1 and TRBJ1-1; D is undetermined. Germline CDR1 is DFQATT and CDR2 is SNEGSKA (reference sequence). Deletions cut 3 bases from V and 2 bases from J, with 10 bases between. The CDR3 spans 13 residues. The CDR3 sequence: CSASNSRNTEAFF. The CDR3 DNA reads as TGCAGTGCTAGTAACAGCAGAAACACTGAAGCTTTCTTT.

Many counts were recorded for this clonotype. The J gene is TRBJ1-5, the V gene TRBV5-5; D is ambiguous. CDR1 and CDR2 from the germline V gene are SGHKS and YYEKEE (reference sequence). This CDR3 contains 14 residues. The ends were cut back, 0 bases at V and 3 bases at J, with 7 bases in the middle. The CDR3 DNA is TGTGCCAGCAGCTTGGGGGGAAACAATCAGCCCCAGCATTTT. This codes for CASSLGGNNQPQHF.

Ten or more counts support this clonotype. The V call is TRBV12-3 or TRBV12-4, the J call TRBJ1-2, with a weak D call TRBD1 (5 bases). The V gene lost 6 bases and the J gene lost 8 bases, with 16 bases spanning the gap. The CDR3 contains 13 residues. The DNA for the CDR3 is TGTGCCAGCAGCTATACCTCAGGGATGGGCTACACCTTC. Translation: CASSYTSGMGYTF.

This clonotype was seen a handful of times. The V call is TRBV7-2, the J call TRBJ2-3; D might be TRBD1 (5 bases). The CDR3 totals 15 residues. Between the trimmed V and J ends, which lost 1 base and 5 bases, there was a span of 13 bases. Germline V gives CDR1 SGHTA, CDR2 FQGNSA. In nucleotides, the CDR3 is TGTGCCAGCAGCTTAGGGTTCAGGGCCGGAGATACGCAGTATTTT. It codes for CASSLGFRAGDTQYF.